The 12 T cell receptor beta chains below all came from one sample that was sequenced in a study of cytomegalovirus exposure and HLA in healthy donors. The study ran its PCR with 60 Vbeta and 13 Jbeta primers. TCRdb keeps only in-frame clones here, not all; method: immunoSEQ multiplex PCR. Here the sample spans 150,000 to 200,000 clones, around 68% being singletons. What was sequenced was PBMCs. The receptor set was obtained from a middle-aged man in good health and CMV-seronegative.

The chain couples TRBV7-3 to TRBJ2-5, with TRBD2 identical over 8 bases. V dropped 0 bases and J dropped 4; count of bases not matched to a gene: 4. The length of the CDR3 is 15 residues. Germline CDR1 SGHTA, CDR2 FQGTGA. CDR3 loop: CASSLTGTSTETQYF. CDR3 in DNA: TGTGCCAGCAGCTTAACGGGGACTAGTACAGAGACCCAGTACTTC.

The rearrangement uses TRBV18 and TRBJ1-2, with 7 bases aligning to TRBD1. Germline V gene lookup returns CDR1 KGHSH and CDR2 LQKENI. This CDR3 is 13 amino acids long. Trimming cost V 3 bases and J 6 bases; bases outside gene matches: 4. CDR3 bases: TGTGCCAGCTCACCGACAGGGTTAGATGGCTACACCTTC. Translation gives CASSPTGLDGYTF.

The chain carries TRBV6-6 and TRBJ2-7; tentatively, D is TRBD2 (5 bases). This CDR3 has 14 residues. V gave up 8 bases and J gave up 1 base, with 15 bases separating them. CDR1 MNHNY and CDR2 SVGAGI come from the germline V gene (reference sequence). CDR3 coding DNA: TGTGCCAGCTTTGAGGACTCCCGATCCTACGAGCAGTACTTC. The encoded protein is CASFEDSRSYEQYF.

The chain has TRBV19 and TRBJ2-7, with TRBD1 as a possible D gene (6 bases). The CDR3 covers 15 residues. CDR1 and CDR2 from the germline V gene are LNHDA and SQIVND (reference sequence). With 6 bases removed from V and 5 bases from J, the gap between germline ends came to 20 bases. In DNA, the CDR3 is TGTGCCAGTAGCCCTTGGACAGTCTGCTGGGACGAGCAGTACTTC. Translation gives CASSPWTVCWDEQYF.

This clone has just a few counts. V gene TRBV6-1 combines with J gene TRBJ1-5, with TRBD1 identical over 7 bases. In germline, CDR1 is MNHNS, CDR2 SASEGT. The CDR3 is 13 residues long. The junction had 7 bases not matched to a gene; V was cut back by 5 bases and J by 9 bases. The CDR3 region has the DNA TGTGCCAGCAGTATAACAGGGGATTTGCCCCAGCATTTT. The encoded protein is CASSITGDLPQHF.

V is TRBV10-2 and J is TRBJ1-2; D is unresolved. This CDR3 is 13 amino acids long. Germline lookup yields CDR1 WSHSY and CDR2 SAAADI. V lost 3 bases and J 6 bases, leaving 11 bases between the germline ends. CDR3 region: CASSDSLGDGYTF. In DNA form, the CDR3 reads TGCGCCAGCAGTGATAGTCTCGGGGATGGCTACACCTTC.

On this clone itself: One junction end disagrees with the germline gene, perhaps due to a read error. The V and J genes are TRBV7-7 and TRBJ2-1; 8 positions match TRBD2. Germline CDR1 and CDR2: SSHAT and FNYEAQ (reference sequence). The CDR3 is made up of 15 amino acids. CDR3 DNA: TGTGCTAGCAGCGCTCGCCAGGGGACTAGTTATGAGCAGTTCTTC. Translation: CASSARQGTSYEQFF. Complete variable domain (other parts from reference TRBV7-7 and TRBJ2-1): GAGVSQSPRYKVTKRGQDVTLRCDPISSHATLYWYQQALGQGPEFLTYFNYEAQPDKSGLPSDRFSAERPEGSISTLTIQRTEQRDSAMYRCASSARQGTSYEQFFGPGTRLTVL.

CDR3 sequence reads: CASSLSRQKNIQYF. DNA for the CDR3: TGTGCCAGCAGCTTATCACGACAGAAAAACATTCAGTACTTC. The chain carries TRBV7-2 and TRBJ2-4, with a tentative D call TRBD1 (5 bases). Per the germline V gene, CDR1 is SGHTA and CDR2 is FQGNSA. The CDR3 is made up of 14 amino acids. Trimming cost V 2 bases and J 4 bases, with 9 bases left between them.

The CDR3 reads CASSQGREGPGELFF. Written as DNA, the CDR3 is TGCGCCAGCAGCCAAGGGCGGGAGGGGCCCGGGGAGCTGTTTTTT. The chain employs TRBV4-3 and TRBJ2-2, with TRBD2 identical over 9 bases. The CDR3 runs to 15 residues. Germline V gene lookup returns CDR1 LGHNA and CDR2 YSLEER. The V segment lost 1 base and the J segment 6 bases; nucleotides outside the gene matches: 3.

This chain connects TRBV30 to TRBJ2-1; TRBD1 might be the D (5 bases). Trimming took 0 bases from V and 3 from J, leaving 6 bases between them. Germline V gene lookup returns CDR1 GTSNPN and CDR2 SVGIG (reference sequence). The CDR3 is 13 amino acids. The CDR3 sequence is CAWSVQVYNEQFF. As DNA, the CDR3 is TGTGCCTGGAGTGTACAGGTCTACAATGAGCAGTTCTTC.

About this clone itself: Compared with germline, one end of the junction differs, possibly owing to a read error. The chain's CDR3 is CSSSNWESTDTQYF. The CDR3 coding sequence is TGTTCCAGCAGTAACTGGGAGAGCACAGATACGCAGTATTTT. V is TRBV7-9 and J is TRBJ2-3, with D tentatively TRBD2 (5 bases). This CDR3 has 14 residues. Germline loops: CDR1 SEHNR, CDR2 FQNEAQ (reference sequence).

This rearrangement joins TRBV4-1 to TRBJ1-2; 7 bases are shared with TRBD1. Germline V lookup: CDR1 MGHRA, CDR2 YSYEKL. The CDR3 is 15 residues long. V trimming: 0 bases; J trimming: 4 bases; junction bases outside the gene matches: 5. CDR3 in amino acids: CASSQDEDRLYGYTF. CDR3 sequence (DNA): TGCGCCAGCAGCCAAGATGAGGACAGGCTCTATGGCTACACCTTC.